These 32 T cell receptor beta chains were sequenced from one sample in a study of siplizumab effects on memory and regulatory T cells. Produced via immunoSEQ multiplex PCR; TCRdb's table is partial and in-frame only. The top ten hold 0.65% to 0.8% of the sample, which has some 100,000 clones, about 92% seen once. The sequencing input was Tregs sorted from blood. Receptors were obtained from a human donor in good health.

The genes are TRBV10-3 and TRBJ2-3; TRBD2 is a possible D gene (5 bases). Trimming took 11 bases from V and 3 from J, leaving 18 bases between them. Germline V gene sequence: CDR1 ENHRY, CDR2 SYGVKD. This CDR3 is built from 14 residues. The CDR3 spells CAARLTASTDTQYF. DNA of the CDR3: TGTGCCGCCCGACTAACCGCCTCTACAGATACGCAGTATTTT.

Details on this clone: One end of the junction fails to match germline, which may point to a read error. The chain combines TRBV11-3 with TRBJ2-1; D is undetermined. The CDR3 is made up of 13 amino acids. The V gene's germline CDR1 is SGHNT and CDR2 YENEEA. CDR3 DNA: TGTGCCAGCAGCTTAGGACTCTACTATGAGCAGTTCTTC. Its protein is CASSLGLYYEQFF.

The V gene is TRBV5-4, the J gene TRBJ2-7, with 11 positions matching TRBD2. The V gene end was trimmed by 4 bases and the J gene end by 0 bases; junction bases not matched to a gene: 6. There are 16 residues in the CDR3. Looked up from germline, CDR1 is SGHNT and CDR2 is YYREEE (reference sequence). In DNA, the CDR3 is TGTGCCAGCAGCCGAGGGACTAGCGGAATCTCCTACGAGCAGTACTTC. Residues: CASSRGTSGISYEQYF.

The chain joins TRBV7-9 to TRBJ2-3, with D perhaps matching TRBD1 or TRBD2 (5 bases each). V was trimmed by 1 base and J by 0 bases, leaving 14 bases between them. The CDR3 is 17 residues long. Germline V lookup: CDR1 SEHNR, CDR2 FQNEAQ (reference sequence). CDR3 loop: CASSLVRGPSSTDTQYF. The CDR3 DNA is TGTGCCAGCAGCTTAGTTCGGGGACCAAGCAGCACAGATACGCAGTATTTT.

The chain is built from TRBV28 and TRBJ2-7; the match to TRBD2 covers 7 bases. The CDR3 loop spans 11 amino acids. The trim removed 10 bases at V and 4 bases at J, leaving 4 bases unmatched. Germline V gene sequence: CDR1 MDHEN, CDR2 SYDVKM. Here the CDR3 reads CAILREYEQYF. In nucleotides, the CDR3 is TGTGCCATCCTGCGGGAGTACGAGCAGTACTTC.

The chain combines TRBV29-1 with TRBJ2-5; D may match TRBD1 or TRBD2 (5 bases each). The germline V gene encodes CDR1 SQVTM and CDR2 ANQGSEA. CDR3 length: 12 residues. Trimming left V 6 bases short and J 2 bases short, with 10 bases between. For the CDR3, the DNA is TGCAGCGTAGGGGACGGGCAAGAGACCCAGTACTTC. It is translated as CSVGDGQETQYF.

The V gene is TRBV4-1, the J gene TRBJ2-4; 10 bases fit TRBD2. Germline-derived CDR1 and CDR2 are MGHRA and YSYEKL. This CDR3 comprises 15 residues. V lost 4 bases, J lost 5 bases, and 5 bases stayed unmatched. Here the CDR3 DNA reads TGCGCCAGCAGCCGGTTTGGACTAGCGGAAAACATTCAGTACTTC. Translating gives CASSRFGLAENIQYF.

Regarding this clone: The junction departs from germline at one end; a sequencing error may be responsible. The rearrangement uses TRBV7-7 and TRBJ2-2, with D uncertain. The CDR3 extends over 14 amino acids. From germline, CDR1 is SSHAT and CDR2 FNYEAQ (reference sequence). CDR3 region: CASSLSGNTGELFF. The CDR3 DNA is TGTGCTAGCAGTTTATCAGGGAACACCGGGGAGCTGTTTTTT.

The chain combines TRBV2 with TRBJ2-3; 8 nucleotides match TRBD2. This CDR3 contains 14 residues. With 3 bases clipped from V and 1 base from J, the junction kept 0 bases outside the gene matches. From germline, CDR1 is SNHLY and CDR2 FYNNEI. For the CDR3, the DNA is TGTGCCAGCAGTGAGACTAGCGGCACAGATACGCAGTATTTT. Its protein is CASSETSGTDTQYF.

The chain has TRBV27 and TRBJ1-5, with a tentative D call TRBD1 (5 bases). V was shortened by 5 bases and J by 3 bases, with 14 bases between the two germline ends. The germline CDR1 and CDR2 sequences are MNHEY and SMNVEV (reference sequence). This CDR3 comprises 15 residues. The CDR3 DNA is TGTGCCAGCAGTCCGGGACGGACGAACAATCAGCCCCAGCATTTT. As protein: CASSPGRTNNQPQHF.

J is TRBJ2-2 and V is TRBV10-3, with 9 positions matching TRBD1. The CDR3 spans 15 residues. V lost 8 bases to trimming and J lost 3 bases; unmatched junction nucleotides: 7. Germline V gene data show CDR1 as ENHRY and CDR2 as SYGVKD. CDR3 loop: CAIGGQGPYTGELFF. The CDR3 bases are TGTGCCATCGGCGGACAGGGGCCGTACACCGGGGAGCTGTTTTTT.

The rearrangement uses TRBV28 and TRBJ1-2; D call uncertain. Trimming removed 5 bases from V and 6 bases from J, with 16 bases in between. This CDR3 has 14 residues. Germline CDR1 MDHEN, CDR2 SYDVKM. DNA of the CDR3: TGTGCCAGCAGTCAAACCCCGGGCTCTAATGGCTACACCTTC. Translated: CASSQTPGSNGYTF.

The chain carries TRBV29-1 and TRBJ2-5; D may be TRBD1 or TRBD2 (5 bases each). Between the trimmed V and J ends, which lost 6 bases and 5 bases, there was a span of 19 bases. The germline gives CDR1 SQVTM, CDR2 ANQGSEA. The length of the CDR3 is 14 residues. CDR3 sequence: CSVSEGRVGETQYF. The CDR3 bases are TGCAGCGTCAGCGAGGGCAGGGTGGGGGAGACCCAGTACTTC.

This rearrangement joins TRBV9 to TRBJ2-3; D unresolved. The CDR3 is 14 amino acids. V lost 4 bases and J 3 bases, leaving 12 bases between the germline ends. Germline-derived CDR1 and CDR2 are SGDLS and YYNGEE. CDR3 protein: CASSLRLSTDTQYF. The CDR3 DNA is TGTGCCAGCAGCCTGCGACTCTCAACAGATACGCAGTATTTT.

The CDR3 DNA sequence: TGTGCCAGCAGTGAACAGGGCACTGAAGCTTTCTTT. Amino acids: CASSEQGTEAFF. The chain employs TRBV28 and TRBJ1-1; the D gene is possibly TRBD1 (6 bases). The CDR3 runs to 12 residues. Trimming cost V 5 bases and J 4 bases, with 8 bases left between them. Germline V CDR1 and CDR2: MDHEN, SYDVKM.

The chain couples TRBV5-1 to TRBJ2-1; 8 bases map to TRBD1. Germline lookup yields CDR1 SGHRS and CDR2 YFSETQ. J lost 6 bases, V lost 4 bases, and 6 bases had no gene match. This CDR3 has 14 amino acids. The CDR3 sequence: CASSARGQVNEQFF. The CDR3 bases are TGCGCCAGCAGCGCGCGGGGACAGGTCAATGAGCAGTTCTTC.

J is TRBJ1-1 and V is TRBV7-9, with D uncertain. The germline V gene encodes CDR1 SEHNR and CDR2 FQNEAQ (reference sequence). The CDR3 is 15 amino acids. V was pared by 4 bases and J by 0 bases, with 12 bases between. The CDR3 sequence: CASSSGRGVNTEAFF. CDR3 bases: TGTGCCAGCAGCTCGGGTCGGGGAGTGAACACTGAAGCTTTCTTT.

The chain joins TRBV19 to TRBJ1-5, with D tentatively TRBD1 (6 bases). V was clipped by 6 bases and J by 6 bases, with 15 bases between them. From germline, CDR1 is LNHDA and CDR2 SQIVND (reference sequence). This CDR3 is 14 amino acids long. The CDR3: CASSRYREAQPQHF. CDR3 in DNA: TGTGCCAGTAGCCGGTACAGGGAAGCTCAGCCCCAGCATTTT.

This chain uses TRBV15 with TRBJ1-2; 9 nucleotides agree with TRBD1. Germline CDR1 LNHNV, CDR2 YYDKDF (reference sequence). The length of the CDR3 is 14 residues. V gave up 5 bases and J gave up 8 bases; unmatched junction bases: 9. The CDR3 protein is CATSFRTGGEGYTF. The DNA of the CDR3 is TGTGCCACCAGCTTCCGCACAGGGGGCGAAGGCTACACCTTC. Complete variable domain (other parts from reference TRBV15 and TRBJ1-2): DAMVIQNPRYQVTQFGKPVTLSCSQTLNHNVMYWYQQKSSQAPKLLFHYYDKDFNNEADTPDNFQSRRPNTSFCFLDIRSPGLGDTAMYLCATSFRTGGEGYTFGSGTRLTVV.

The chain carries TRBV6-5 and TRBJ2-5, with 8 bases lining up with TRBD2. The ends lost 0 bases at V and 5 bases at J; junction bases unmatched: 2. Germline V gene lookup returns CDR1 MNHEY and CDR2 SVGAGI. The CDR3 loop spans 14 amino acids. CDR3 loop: CASSYSPSGETQYF. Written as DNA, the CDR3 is TGTGCCAGCAGTTACTCGCCTAGCGGGGAGACCCAGTACTTC.

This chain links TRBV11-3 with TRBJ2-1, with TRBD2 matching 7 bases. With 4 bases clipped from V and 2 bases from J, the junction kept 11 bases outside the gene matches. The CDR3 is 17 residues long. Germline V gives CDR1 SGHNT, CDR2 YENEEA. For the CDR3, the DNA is TGTGCCAGCAGCTCCCTACCCGGCGGGAGCCCCTACAATGAGCAGTTCTTC. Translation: CASSSLPGGSPYNEQFF.

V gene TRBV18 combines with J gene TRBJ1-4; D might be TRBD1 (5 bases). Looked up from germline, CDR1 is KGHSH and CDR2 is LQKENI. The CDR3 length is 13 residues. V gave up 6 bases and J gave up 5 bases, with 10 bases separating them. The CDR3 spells CASSRDANEKLFF. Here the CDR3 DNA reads TGTGCCAGCTCCCGGGACGCCAATGAAAAACTGTTTTTT.

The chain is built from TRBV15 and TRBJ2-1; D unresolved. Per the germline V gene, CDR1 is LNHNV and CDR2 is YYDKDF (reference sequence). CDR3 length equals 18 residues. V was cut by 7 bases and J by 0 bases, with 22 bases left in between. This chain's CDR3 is CATTTGRHYSLSYNEQFF. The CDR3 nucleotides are TGTGCCACCACGACGGGCAGGCATTACTCTCTCTCCTACAATGAGCAGTTCTTC.

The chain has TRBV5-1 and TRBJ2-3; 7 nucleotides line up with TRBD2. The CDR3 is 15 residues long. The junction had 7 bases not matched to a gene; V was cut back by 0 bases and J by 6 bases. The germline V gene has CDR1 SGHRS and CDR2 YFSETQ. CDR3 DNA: TGCGCCAGCAGCTTGGAAGGGTCCGGGAGGGATACGCAGTATTTT. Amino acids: CASSLEGSGRDTQYF.

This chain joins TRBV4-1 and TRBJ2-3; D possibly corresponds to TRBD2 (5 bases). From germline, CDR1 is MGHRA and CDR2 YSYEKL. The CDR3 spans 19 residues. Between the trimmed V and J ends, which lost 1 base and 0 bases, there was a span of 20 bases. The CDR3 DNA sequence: TGCGCCAGCAGCCAAGCGGAGCCAGCGGAGCCTTTTAGCACAGATACGCAGTATTTT. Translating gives CASSQAEPAEPFSTDTQYF.

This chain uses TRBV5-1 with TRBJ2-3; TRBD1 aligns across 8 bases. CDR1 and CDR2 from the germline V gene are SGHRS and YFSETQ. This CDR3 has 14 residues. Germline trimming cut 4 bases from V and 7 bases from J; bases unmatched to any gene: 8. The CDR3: CASSPRTGWNTQYF. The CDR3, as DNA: TGCGCCAGCAGCCCGAGGACAGGGTGGAATACGCAGTATTTT.

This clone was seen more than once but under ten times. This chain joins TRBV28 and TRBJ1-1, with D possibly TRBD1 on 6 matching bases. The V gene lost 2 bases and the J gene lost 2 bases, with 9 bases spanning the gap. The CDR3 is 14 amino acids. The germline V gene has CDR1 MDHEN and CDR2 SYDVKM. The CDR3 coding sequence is TGTGCCAGCAGTTTACCAGGGGTTAACACTGAAGCTTTCTTT. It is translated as CASSLPGVNTEAFF.

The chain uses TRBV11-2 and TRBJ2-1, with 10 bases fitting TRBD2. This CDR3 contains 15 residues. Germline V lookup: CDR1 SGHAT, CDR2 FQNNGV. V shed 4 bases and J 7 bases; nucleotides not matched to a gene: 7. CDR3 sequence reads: CASSSQREGLNEQFF. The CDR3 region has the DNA TGTGCCAGCAGCTCACAGCGGGAGGGCCTGAATGAGCAGTTCTTC. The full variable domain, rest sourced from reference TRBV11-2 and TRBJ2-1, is EAGVAQSPRYKIIEKRQSVAFWCNPISGHATLYWYQQILGQGPKLLIQFQNNGVVDDSQLPKDRFSAERLKGVDSTLKIQPAKLEDSAVYLCASSSQREGLNEQFFGPGTRLTVL.

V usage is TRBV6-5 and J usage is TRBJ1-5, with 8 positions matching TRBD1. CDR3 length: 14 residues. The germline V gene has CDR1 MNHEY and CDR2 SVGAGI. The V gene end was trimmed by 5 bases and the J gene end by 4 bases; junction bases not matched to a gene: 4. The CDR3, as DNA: TGTGCCAGCAGTGCACAGGGGGGGAATCAGCCCCAGCATTTT. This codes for CASSAQGGNQPQHF.

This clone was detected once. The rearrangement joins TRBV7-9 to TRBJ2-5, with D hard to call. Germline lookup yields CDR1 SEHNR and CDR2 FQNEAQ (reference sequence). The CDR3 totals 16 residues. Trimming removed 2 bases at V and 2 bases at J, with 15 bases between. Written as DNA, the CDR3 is TGTGCCAGCAGCTTAAGGGCGAAGTTACTTCAAGAGACCCAGTACTTC. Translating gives CASSLRAKLLQETQYF.

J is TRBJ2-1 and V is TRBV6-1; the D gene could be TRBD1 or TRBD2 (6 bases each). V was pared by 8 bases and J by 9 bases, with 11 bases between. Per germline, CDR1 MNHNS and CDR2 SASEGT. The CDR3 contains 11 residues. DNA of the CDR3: TGTGCCAGCCTTAGGGGGGCTGAGCAGTTCTTC. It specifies CASLRGAEQFF.

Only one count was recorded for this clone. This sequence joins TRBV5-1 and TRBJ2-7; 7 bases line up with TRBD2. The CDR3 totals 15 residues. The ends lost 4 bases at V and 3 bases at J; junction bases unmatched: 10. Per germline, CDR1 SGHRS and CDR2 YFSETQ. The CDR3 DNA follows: TGCGCCAGCAGCCCCGAAGTAGCGGGCTACTACGAGCAGTACTTC. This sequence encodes CASSPEVAGYYEQYF.